This T cell receptor beta chain was profiled in a study of cytomegalovirus exposure and HLA in healthy donors. Study-wide background: There were 90 million to 130 million unique TCR beta sequences, drawn from roughly 200 million T cells, in an earlier analysis. Study-wide results and limits: Likely technical artifact: a cluster of highly shared sequence variants.

Primers included in the PCR were 60 Vbeta and 13 Jbeta primers. TCRdb's copy holds only in-frame clones and misses some; the assay was immunoSEQ multiplex PCR. The sample includes 140,000 or so clones, 60% to 85% of them seen just once. This clone has more than one count but fewer than ten. What it binds is unknown. Sequencing was done on a sample of PBMCs. This clonotype was sampled from a man aged 40-55 years in good health and CMV-seronegative.

CDR3 residues: CASSLTGVGQPQHF. In DNA form, the CDR3 reads TGTGCCAGCAGTCTTACAGGGGTCGGTCAGCCCCAGCATTTT. The V gene is TRBV27, the J gene TRBJ1-5, with 7 bases aligning to TRBD1. Unmatched junction bases numbered 7, after V lost 5 bases and J lost 6 bases. The CDR3 spans 14 residues. Germline V gene sequence: CDR1 MNHEY, CDR2 SMNVEV (reference sequence).